This is a list of T cell receptor beta chains from one sample in a study of blood T cell repertoires in COVID-19. Data came from immunoSEQ multiplex PCR; TCRdb stores just in-frame clones and leaves some out. This table has 50,000 or so clones, 90% appearing once. Sample: peripheral blood. The receptors stem from a woman of 80 years or more with acute or convalescent COVID-19. Both conserved end residues are part of each CDR3. D genes are given only for firm matches. Rows give clone size only sometimes, using once, few, many, or a class for an expanded clone.

D gene,clone size,V gene,J gene,CDR3 protein,CDR3 DNA
NA,NA,TRBV20-1,TRBJ2-7,CSARDKYEQYF,TGCAGTGCACGGGATAAATACGAGCAGTACTTC
NA,NA,TRBV6-6,TRBJ1-1,CASSPLPGTTSEAFF,TGTGCCAGCAGTCCCCTGCCGGGAACCACTTCTGAAGCTTTCTTT
TRBD1,NA,TRBV5-4,TRBJ1-1,CASSLGDRAFGAFF,TGTGCCAGCAGCTTGGGGGACAGGGCGTTTGGAGCTTTCTTT
TRBD2,NA,TRBV19,TRBJ2-3,CASSSPGIAGAIDTQYF,TGTGCCAGTAGTTCCCCGGGGATAGCGGGAGCTATTGATACGCAGTATTTT
TRBD1,NA,TRBV5-1,TRBJ1-1,CASSSGQPSTEAFF,TGCGCCAGCAGCTCGGGACAGCCGAGCACTGAAGCTTTCTTT
TRBD2,once,TRBV3-1/TRBV3-2,TRBJ2-5,CASSQAGAGAQETQYF,TGTGCCAGCAGCCAAGCTGGAGCGGGAGCCCAAGAGACCCAGTACTTC
TRBD1,NA,TRBV28,TRBJ1-5,CASIPGGGQPQHF,TGTGCCAGCATCCCAGGGGGCGGGCAGCCCCAGCATTTT
NA,NA,TRBV2,TRBJ1-1,CASRTSLRLGNTEAFF,TGTGCCAGCAGGACCTCCCTCAGGCTGGGGAACACTGAAGCTTTCTTT
NA,NA,TRBV24-1,TRBJ1-2,CATSDLGGGYTF,TGTGCCACCAGTGATTTAGGGGGTGGCTACACCTTC
NA,NA,TRBV6-2/TRBV6-3,TRBJ1-1,CASSSPLLNTEAFF,TGTGCCAGCAGTAGCCCGTTGCTGAACACTGAAGCTTTCTTT
TRBD2,NA,TRBV5-1,TRBJ2-7,CASSLGTSGNEQYF,TGCGCCAGCAGCCTCGGGACTAGCGGGAACGAGCAGTACTTC
NA,NA,TRBV30,TRBJ2-3,CAWSVLVPTDTQYF,TGTGCCTGGAGTGTACTAGTCCCCACAGATACGCAGTATTTT
NA,NA,TRBV7-9,TRBJ2-1,CASSLAGLGGHEQFF,TGTGCCAGCAGCTTAGCGGGGCTAGGAGGGCATGAGCAGTTCTTC
TRBD2,few,TRBV27,TRBJ2-7,CASSSEGGPSEQYF,TGTGCCAGCAGTTCCGAGGGAGGGCCCTCCGAGCAGTACTTC
NA,NA,TRBV10-3,TRBJ1-5,CAISESATKGGVSNQPQHF,TGTGCCATCAGTGAGTCGGCAACAAAAGGTGGAGTTAGCAATCAGCCCCAGCATTTT
TRBD1,NA,TRBV4-2,TRBJ1-2,CASSRTGSGYGYTF,TGTGCCAGCAGCAGGACAGGGTCGGGCTATGGCTACACCTTC